Below are 2 T cell receptor beta chains sequenced from a single sample in a study of cytomegalovirus exposure and HLA in healthy donors. Sequencing was performed with immunoSEQ multiplex PCR; in TCRdb, only in-frame clones are kept and a portion is missing. The table includes roughly 270,000 clones, around 87% detected once. Sequencing was carried out using PBMCs. The receptors were gathered from a woman younger than 30 in good health and CMV-seronegative.

V is TRBV9 and J is TRBJ2-2, with 7 bases identical to TRBD2. Germline loops: CDR1 SGDLS, CDR2 YYNGEE. Germline trimming cut 3 bases from V and 0 bases from J; bases unmatched to any gene: 5. This CDR3 contains 16 residues. CDR3 residues: CASSETSRSNTGELFF. CDR3 coding DNA: TGTGCCAGCAGCGAGACTAGCCGATCGAACACCGGGGAGCTGTTTTTT.

This chain links TRBV2 with TRBJ2-1; a weak D match, TRBD2 (6 bases). The V gene's germline CDR1 is SNHLY and CDR2 FYNNEI. V lost 2 bases and J 0 bases, leaving 17 bases between the germline ends. The CDR3 consists of 18 residues. The CDR3 loop reads CASSEPRRGASSYNEQFF. In DNA form, the CDR3 reads TGTGCCAGCAGTGAACCACGTCGCGGGGCGAGCTCCTACAATGAGCAGTTCTTC.